This entry concerns a single T cell receptor beta chain. This CDR3 has 14 residues. Trimming stripped 6 bases from V and 10 bases from J, with 21 bases between. The germline V gene encodes CDR1 MDHEN and CDR2 SYDVKM. This record comes from a study of blood T cell repertoires in COVID-19. Across the whole study: There were acute and convalescent COVID-19 samples, and they came from the United States, Italy and Spain. Sources were T cells, B-cell-depleted T cells, or PBMCs; the material itself was cDNA or gDNA.

Using immunoSEQ multiplex PCR, the repertoire was profiled, and TCRdb retains in-frame clones only, with some absent. The table lists about 190,000 clones, roughly 88% of them singletons. Sequenced input: peripheral blood. This clonotype was obtained from a woman aged 40 to 55 who had recovered from COVID-19. The genes are TRBV28 and TRBJ1-1; D might be TRBD1 (6 bases). CDR3 sequence: CASSTSQGAFRAFF. DNA for the CDR3: TGTGCCAGCAGCACCTCACAGGGTGCCTTCAGAGCTTTCTTT.